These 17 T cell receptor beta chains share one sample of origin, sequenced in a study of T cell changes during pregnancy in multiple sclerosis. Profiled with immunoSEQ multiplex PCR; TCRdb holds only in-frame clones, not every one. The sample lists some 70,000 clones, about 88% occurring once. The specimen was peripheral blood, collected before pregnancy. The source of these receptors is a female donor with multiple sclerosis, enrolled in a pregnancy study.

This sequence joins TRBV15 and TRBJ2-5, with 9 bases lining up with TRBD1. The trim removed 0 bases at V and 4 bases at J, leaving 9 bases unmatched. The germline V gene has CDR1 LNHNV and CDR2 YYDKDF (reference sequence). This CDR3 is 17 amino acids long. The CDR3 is CATSRESGTGYSETQYF. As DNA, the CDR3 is TGTGCCACCAGCAGAGAAAGTGGGACAGGGTATTCAGAGACCCAGTACTTC.

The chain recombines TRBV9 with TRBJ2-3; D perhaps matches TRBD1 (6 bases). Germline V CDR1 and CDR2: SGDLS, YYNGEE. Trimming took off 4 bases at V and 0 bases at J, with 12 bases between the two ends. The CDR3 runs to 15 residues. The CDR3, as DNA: TGTGCCAGCAGCTCCTGGACAGATAGCACAGATACGCAGTATTTT. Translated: CASSSWTDSTDTQYF.

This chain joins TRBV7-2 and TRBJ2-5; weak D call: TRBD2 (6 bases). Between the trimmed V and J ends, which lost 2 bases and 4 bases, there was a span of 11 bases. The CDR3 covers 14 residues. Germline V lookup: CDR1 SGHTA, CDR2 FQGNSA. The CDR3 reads CASSLTREAETQYF. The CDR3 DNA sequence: TGTGCCAGCAGCTTAACCAGGGAGGCAGAGACCCAGTACTTC.

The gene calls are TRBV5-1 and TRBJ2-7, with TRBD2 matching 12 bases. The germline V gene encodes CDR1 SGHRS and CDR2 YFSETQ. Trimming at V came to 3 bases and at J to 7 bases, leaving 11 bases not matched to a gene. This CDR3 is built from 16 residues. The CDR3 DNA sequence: TGCGCCAGCAGCTGGCGGCTGACTAGCGGGGGTTCGGAGCAGTACTTC. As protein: CASSWRLTSGGSEQYF. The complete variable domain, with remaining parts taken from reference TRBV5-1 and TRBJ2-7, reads KAGVTQTPRYLIKTRGQQVTLSCSPISGHRSVSWYQQTPGQGLQFLFEYFSETQRNKGNFPGRFSGRQFSNSRSEMNVSTLELGDSALYLCASSWRLTSGGSEQYFGPGTRLTVT.

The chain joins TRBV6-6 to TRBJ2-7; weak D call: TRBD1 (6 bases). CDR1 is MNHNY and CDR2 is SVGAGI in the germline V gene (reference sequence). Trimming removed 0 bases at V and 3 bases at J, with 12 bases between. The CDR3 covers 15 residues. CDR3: CASSYSGQGIYEQYF. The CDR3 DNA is TGTGCCAGCAGTTACTCGGGCCAGGGGATCTACGAGCAGTACTTC.

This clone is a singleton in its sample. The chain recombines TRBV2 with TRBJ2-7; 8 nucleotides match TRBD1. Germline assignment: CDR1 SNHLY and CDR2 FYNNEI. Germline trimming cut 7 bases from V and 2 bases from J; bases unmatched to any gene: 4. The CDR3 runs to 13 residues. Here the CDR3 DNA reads TGTGCCAGCAACGGACAGGGTCCCTACGAGCAGTACTTC. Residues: CASNGQGPYEQYF.

CDR3 sequence (DNA): TGTGCCAGCAGCCGCTGGGACAGCCAAGAGACCCAGTACTTC. Its protein is CASSRWDSQETQYF. The gene calls are TRBV7-7 and TRBJ2-5, with 7 positions matching TRBD1. Looked up from germline, CDR1 is SSHAT and CDR2 is FNYEAQ (reference sequence). V lost 5 bases to trimming and J lost 1 base; unmatched junction nucleotides: 4. The CDR3 sequence is 14 residues long. Full variable domain (outside the CDR3, taken from reference TRBV7-7 and TRBJ2-5): GAGVSQSPRYKVTKRGQDVTLRCDPISSHATLYWYQQALGQGPEFLTYFNYEAQPDKSGLPSDRFSAERPEGSISTLTIQRTEQRDSAMYRCASSRWDSQETQYFGPGTRLLVL.

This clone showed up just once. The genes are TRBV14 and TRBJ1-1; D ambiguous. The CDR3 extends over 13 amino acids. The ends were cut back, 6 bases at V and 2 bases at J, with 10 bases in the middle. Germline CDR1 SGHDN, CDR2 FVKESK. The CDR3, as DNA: TGTGCCAGCAGTCGAACTAGAAACACTGAAGCTTTCTTT. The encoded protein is CASSRTRNTEAFF. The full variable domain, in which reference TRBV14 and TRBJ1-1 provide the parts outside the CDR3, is EAGVTQFPSHSVIEKGQTVTLRCDPISGHDNLYWYRRVMGKEIKFLLHFVKESKQDESGMPNNRFLAERTGGTYSTLKVQPAELEDSGVYFCASSRTRNTEAFFGQGTRLTVV.

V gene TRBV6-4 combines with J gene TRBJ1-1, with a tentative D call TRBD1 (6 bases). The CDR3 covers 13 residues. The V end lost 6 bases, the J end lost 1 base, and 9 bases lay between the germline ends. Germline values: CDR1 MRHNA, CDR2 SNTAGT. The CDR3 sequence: CASRAGANTEAFF. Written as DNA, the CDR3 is TGTGCCAGCAGGGCAGGGGCGAACACTGAAGCTTTCTTT.

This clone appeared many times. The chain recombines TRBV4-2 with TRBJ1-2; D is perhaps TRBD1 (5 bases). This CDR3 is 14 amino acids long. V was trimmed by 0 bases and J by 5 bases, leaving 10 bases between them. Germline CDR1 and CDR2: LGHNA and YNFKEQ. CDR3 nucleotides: TGTGCCAGCAGCCAAGAAAGGCGGGGGTATGGCTACACCTTC. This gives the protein CASSQERRGYGYTF.

The CDR3 nucleotides read TGTGCCAGCAGCTTAGGGACAGGCATATATTCCAATCAGCCCCAGCATTTT. As protein: CASSLGTGIYSNQPQHF. J is TRBJ1-5 and V is TRBV7-8, with TRBD1 matching 7 bases. The CDR3 runs 17 residues. The ends lost 1 base at V and 3 bases at J; junction bases unmatched: 9. Per germline, CDR1 SGHVS and CDR2 FQNEAQ.

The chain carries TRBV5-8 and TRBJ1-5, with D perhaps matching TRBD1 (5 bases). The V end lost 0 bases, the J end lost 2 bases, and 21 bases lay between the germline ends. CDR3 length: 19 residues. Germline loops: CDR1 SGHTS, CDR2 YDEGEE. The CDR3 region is CASSLGVSQALMGNQPQHF. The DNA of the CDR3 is TGTGCCAGCAGCTTGGGTGTGTCACAGGCCCTTATGGGCAATCAGCCCCAGCATTTT. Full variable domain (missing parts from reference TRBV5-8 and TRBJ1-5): EAGVTQSPTHLIKTRGQQATLRCSPISGHTSVYWYQQALGLGLQFLLWYDEGEERNRGNFPPRFSGRQFPNYSSELNVNALELEDSALYLCASSLGVSQALMGNQPQHFGDGTRLSIL.

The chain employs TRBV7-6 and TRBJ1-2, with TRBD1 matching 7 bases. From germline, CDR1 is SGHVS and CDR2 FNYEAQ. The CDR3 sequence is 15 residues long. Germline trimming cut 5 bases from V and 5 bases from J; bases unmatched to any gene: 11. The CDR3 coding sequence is TGTGCCAGCAGCGCGACGACAGGGCTGGGGTATGGCTACACCTTC. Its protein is CASSATTGLGYGYTF. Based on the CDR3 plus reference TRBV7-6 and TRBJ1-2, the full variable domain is GAGVSQSPRYKVTKRGQDVALRCDPISGHVSLYWYRQALGQGPEFLTYFNYEAQQDKSGLPNDRFSAERPEGSISTLTIQRTEQRDSAMYRCASSATTGLGYGYTFGSGTRLTVV.

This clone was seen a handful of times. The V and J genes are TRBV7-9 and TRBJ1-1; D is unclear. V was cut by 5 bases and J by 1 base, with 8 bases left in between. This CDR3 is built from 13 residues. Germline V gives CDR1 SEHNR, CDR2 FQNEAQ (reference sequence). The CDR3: CASSPQSNTEAFF. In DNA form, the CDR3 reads TGTGCCAGCAGCCCACAATCGAACACTGAAGCTTTCTTT.

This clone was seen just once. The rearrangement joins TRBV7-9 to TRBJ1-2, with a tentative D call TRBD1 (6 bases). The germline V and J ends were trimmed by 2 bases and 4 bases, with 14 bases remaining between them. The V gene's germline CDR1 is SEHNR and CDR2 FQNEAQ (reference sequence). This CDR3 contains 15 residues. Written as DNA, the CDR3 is TGTGCCAGCAGCTTACTCGGGACACGTCCCTATGGCTACACCTTC. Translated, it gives CASSLLGTRPYGYTF.

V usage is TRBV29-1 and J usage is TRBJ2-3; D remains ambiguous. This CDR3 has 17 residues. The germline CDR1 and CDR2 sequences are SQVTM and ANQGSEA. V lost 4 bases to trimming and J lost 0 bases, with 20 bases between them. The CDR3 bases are TGCAGCGTTGTTGGTGGTTATAATTTACTAAGCACAGATACGCAGTATTTT. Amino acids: CSVVGGYNLLSTDTQYF.

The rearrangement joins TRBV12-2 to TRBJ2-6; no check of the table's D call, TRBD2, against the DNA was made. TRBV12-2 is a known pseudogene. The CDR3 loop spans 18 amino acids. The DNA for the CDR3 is TGTGCAAGTCGCCCAAGGGAGTGGGGGGGCTCTGGGGCCAACGTCCTGACTTTC. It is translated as CASRPREWGGSGANVLTF.